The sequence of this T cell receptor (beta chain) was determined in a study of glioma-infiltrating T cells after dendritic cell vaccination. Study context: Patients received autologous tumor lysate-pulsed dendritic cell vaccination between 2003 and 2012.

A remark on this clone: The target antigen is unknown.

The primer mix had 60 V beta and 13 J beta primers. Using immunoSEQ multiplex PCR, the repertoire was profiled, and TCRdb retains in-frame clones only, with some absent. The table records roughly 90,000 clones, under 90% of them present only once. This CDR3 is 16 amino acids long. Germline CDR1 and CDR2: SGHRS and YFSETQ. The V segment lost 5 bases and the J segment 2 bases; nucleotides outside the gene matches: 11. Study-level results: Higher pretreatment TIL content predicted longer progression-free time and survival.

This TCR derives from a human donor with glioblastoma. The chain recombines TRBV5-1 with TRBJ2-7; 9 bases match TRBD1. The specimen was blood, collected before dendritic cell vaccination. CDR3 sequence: CASRALGQGKTYEQYF. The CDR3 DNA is TGCGCCAGCAGGGCGTTAGGACAGGGGAAAACCTACGAGCAGTACTTC. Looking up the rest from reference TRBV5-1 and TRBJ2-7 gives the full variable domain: KAGVTQTPRYLIKTRGQQVTLSCSPISGHRSVSWYQQTPGQGLQFLFEYFSETQRNKGNFPGRFSGRQFSNSRSEMNVSTLELGDSALYLCASRALGQGKTYEQYFGPGTRLTVT.